The entry below describes one T cell receptor beta chain. Its antigen is unknown. This entry is derived from a study of cytomegalovirus exposure and HLA in healthy donors. Study-level findings and limits: Subsequent analysis showed first-cohort TCR clusters tending to co-occur in more than 90 validation repertoires.

V was trimmed by 3 bases and J by 1 base, leaving 13 bases between them. There are 15 residues in the CDR3. The germline CDR1 and CDR2 sequences are SGHVS and FQNEAQ. Produced via immunoSEQ multiplex PCR; TCRdb's table is partial and in-frame only. This sample yields 200,000 or so clones, of which over 80% are seen a single time; about 1% belongs to the top ten. The sequence was obtained from a woman under 30 in good health and CMV-seronegative. The rearrangement links TRBV7-8 to TRBJ2-7; D gene unclear. What was sequenced was PBMCs. The CDR3 sequence is CASSLVTSFSYEQYF. DNA for the CDR3: TGTGCCAGCAGCTTGGTGACTTCGTTTTCCTACGAGCAGTACTTC.